One T cell receptor beta chain is described in this entry. The V gene lost 0 bases and the J gene lost 5 bases, with 11 bases spanning the gap. The germline gives CDR1 SGHRS, CDR2 YFSETQ. The CDR3 consists of 14 residues. The data were taken from a study of cytomegalovirus exposure and HLA in healthy donors. Primers: 60 Vbeta forward and 13 Jbeta reverse. Measured with immunoSEQ multiplex PCR; TCRdb has only the in-frame clones, and not every one. The data hold about 200,000 clones, with roughly 87% observed a single time. This TCR was sampled from a boy aged 2 to 10 in good health and CMV-seronegative. The rearrangement joins TRBV5-1 to TRBJ1-1; D not resolved. Sequencing was carried out using PBMCs. The CDR3: CASSLDLFGTEAFF. The CDR3 DNA sequence: TGCGCCAGCAGCTTGGATCTCTTCGGGACTGAAGCTTTCTTT.